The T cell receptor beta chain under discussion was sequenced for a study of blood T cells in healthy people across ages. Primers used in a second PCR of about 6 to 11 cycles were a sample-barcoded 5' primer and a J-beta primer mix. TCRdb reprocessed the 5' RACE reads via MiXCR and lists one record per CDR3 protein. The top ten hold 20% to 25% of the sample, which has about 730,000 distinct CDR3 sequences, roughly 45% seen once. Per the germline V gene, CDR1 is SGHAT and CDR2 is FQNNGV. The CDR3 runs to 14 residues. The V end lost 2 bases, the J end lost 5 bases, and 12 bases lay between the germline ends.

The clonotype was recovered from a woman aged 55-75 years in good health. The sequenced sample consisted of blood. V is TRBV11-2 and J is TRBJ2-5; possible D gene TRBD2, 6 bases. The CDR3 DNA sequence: TGTGCCAGCAGCTTAATCGGAGGGCGCGAGACCCAGTACTTC. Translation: CASSLIGGRETQYF.